The entry below gives a single T cell receptor beta chain sequence along with its context. Its antigen is still unknown. The record originates from a study of T cells in localized non-small cell lung cancer. Trimming took off 0 bases at V and 3 bases at J, with 8 bases between the two ends. CDR1 and CDR2 from the germline V gene are SGHRS and YFSETQ. The CDR3 length is 14 residues. Study-wide results and caveats: Appearing in adjacent lung were a median approximately 50 of the top 100 tumor clones.

TCRdb keeps only in-frame clones here, not all; method: immunoSEQ multiplex PCR. The table has 25,000 to 35,000 clones, roughly 87% seen once. The chain combines TRBV5-1 with TRBJ2-3; D possibly corresponds to TRBD1 (6 bases). The origin of this receptor is a woman aged 40 to 75 with stage I lung adenocarcinoma. Sequencing used peripheral blood, obtained before any cancer treatment. CDR3 nucleotides: TGCGCCAGCAGCTTGGGACAGGCAACAGATACGCAGTATTTT. Its translation is CASSLGQATDTQYF.